This record looks at one T cell receptor (beta chain) sequence and its context. The data stem from a study of T cell changes during pregnancy in multiple sclerosis. Sequencing was performed with immunoSEQ multiplex PCR; in TCRdb, only in-frame clones are kept and a portion is missing. The data show about 47,000 clones, with 92% seen just once and 2.2% held by the top ten. Germline loops: CDR1 SGHTA, CDR2 FQGNSA. The CDR3 has 17 residues. Trimming at V came to 3 bases and at J to 10 bases, leaving 9 bases not matched to a gene. This chain links TRBV7-2 with TRBJ2-1, with 16 bases identical to TRBD2. The sequenced sample was peripheral blood, obtained in the third trimester of pregnancy. The sequence was collected from a female donor with multiple sclerosis, enrolled in a pregnancy study. CDR3 in amino acids: CASSFPGLAGGPEEQFF. In DNA form, the CDR3 reads TGTGCCAGCAGCTTTCCGGGACTAGCGGGAGGGCCCGAAGAGCAGTTCTTC.